The present T cell receptor (beta chain) was sequenced within a study of stem cell transplantation in POMP-related autoinflammatory disease. Study-level background: Before transplant: CD4+ naive skewing, low CD8+ proportions, reduced cytokine secretion. Overall study results and limits: In patients with PRAID, every analyzed T-cell subset tended to show lower diversity and higher clonality. Unique TRB V-J gene pairings were limited in number in patients with PRAID.

The assay was immunoSEQ multiplex PCR, and TCRdb's table has in-frame clones only and misses some. The profile covers approximately 23,000 clones, with 82% appearing a single time and less than 3% taken by the ten largest. Concerning this clone itself: The target antigen is unknown.

Per germline, CDR1 SEHNR and CDR2 FQNEAQ (reference sequence). V shed 1 base and J 9 bases; nucleotides not matched to a gene: 4. The length of the CDR3 is 14 residues. This receptor was obtained from a human donor with POMP-related autoinflammation and immune dysregulation (PRAID). The sequencing here drew on CD4+ T cells from PBMCs, taken before stem cell transplantation. The chain recombines TRBV7-9 with TRBJ2-4; 9 bases map to TRBD2. CDR3 sequence: CASSLEGLAGIQYF. CDR3 bases: TGTGCCAGCAGCTTAGAGGGACTAGCTGGCATTCAGTACTTC.